The present T cell receptor beta chain was sequenced within a study of control samples from healthy donors and cancer patients (dated by TCRdb to between 2020 and 2021). Note on this clone: Its antigen has not been determined. No much larger clone is present one base from it, and per-base qualities are unavailable.

The CDR3 sequence holds 14 residues, the cysteine and phenylalanine included. Only the CDR3 DNA stays, 42 bases, in frame from base 1. Reading the germline V gene gives CDR1 MNHEY and CDR2 SVGAGI. Trimming removed 6 bases from V and 1 base from J, leaving 12 bases between the germline ends. Library creation used the immunoSEQ multiplex PCR assay. The source is immuneACCESS, and TCRdb retained only in-frame sequences with V and J called. Part of the clones is not carried over; for the studies checked, unresolved V genes explain less than half of this, and the remainder is unexplained. For this sample there are around 100,000 clones; roughly 87% appear just once. Approximately 20% of the sample is taken by the ten largest.

The chain was built from TRBV6-5 and TRBJ2-5; a confident D gene designation cannot be given. The specimen was blood. This TCR was recovered from a woman aged 45-65 years in good health. The sequenced DNA: TGTGCCAGCAGCCCCGGTCGATTCCAAGAGACCCAGTACTTC. Its translation is CASSPGRFQETQYF.